The 30 T cell receptor beta chains presented below share a single source sample, sequenced in a study of PD-1 blockade in classical Hodgkin lymphoma. Clones were sequenced by immunoSEQ multiplex PCR, and TCRdb holds only the in-frame ones, with some missing. Seen here are fewer than 14,000 clones, around 76% observed once, and the top ten hold 2.5% to 4%. The sample's time point: cycle 4 day 1 (C4D1), after five to seven weeks of nivolumab. Following autologous stem cell transplantation, relapse occurred in every patient, and exposure to brentuximab vedotin varied. Isolation of CD4+ T cells from thawed PBMCs was performed by magnetic negative selection. The starting material was CD4+ T cells from blood, obtained before the fourth cycle of nivolumab. Every receptor here comes from a human donor with classical Hodgkin lymphoma.

The chain has TRBV19 and TRBJ2-5, with D tentatively TRBD1 (6 bases). CDR1 and CDR2 from the germline V gene are LNHDA and SQIVND (reference sequence). This CDR3 has 13 amino acids. V was trimmed by 4 bases and J by 5 bases, leaving 11 bases between them. CDR3 sequence reads: CASSRQEEETQYF. The CDR3 coding sequence is TGTGCCAGTAGTAGACAGGAGGAGGAGACCCAGTACTTC.

This chain connects TRBV7-2 to TRBJ2-1; D might be TRBD2 (6 bases). This CDR3 region has 14 residues. Trimming shortened V by 0 bases and J by 13 bases, and 16 bases separated the two germline ends. Germline loops: CDR1 SGHTA, CDR2 FQGNSA. In nucleotides, the CDR3 is TGTGCCAGCAGCTTAGCGCCCAGACTAGGTAATCAGTTCTTC. Translation gives CASSLAPRLGNQFF.

J is TRBJ2-1 and V is TRBV7-9; 9 bases fit TRBD2. The CDR3 has 15 residues. With 6 bases clipped from V and 2 bases from J, the junction kept 5 bases outside the gene matches. Germline V gene sequence: CDR1 SEHNR, CDR2 FQNEAQ (reference sequence). The CDR3 sequence is CASSYPSGTYNEQFF. The CDR3 nucleotides are TGTGCCAGCAGTTACCCTAGCGGGACCTACAATGAGCAGTTCTTC. The whole variable domain, filled in from reference TRBV7-9 and TRBJ2-1, reads DTGVSQNPRHKITKRGQNVTFRCDPISEHNRLYWYRQTLGQGPEFLTYFQNEAQLEKSRLLSDRFSAERPKGSFSTLEIQRTEQGDSAMYLCASSYPSGTYNEQFFGPGTRLTVL.

The chain carries TRBV10-3 and TRBJ2-5; D is undetermined. Trimming took 6 bases from V and 2 from J, leaving 10 bases between them. Germline CDR1 ENHRY, CDR2 SYGVKD. The length of the CDR3 is 13 residues. This chain's CDR3 is CAIRTGEQETQYF. DNA of the CDR3: TGTGCCATCAGGACCGGCGAACAAGAGACCCAGTACTTC.

The rearrangement links TRBV27 to TRBJ1-1, with D maybe TRBD1 (5 bases). Germline CDR1 reads MNHEY; CDR2 reads SMNVEV (reference sequence). The CDR3 extends over 14 amino acids. V was pared by 1 base and J by 4 bases, with 10 bases between. DNA for the CDR3: TGTGCCAGCAGTTTATTCGGACATTTCACTGAAGCTTTCTTT. Protein product: CASSLFGHFTEAFF.

As to this clone: Other DNA sequences in the sample encode the same CDR3. The V and J genes are TRBV15 and TRBJ1-5, with 9 bases fitting TRBD1. V trimming: 6 bases; J trimming: 3 bases; junction bases outside the gene matches: 6. Germline CDR1 is LNHNV and CDR2 is YYDKDF (reference sequence). The CDR3 is 15 residues long. In DNA, the CDR3 is TGTGCCACCAGTCCCGGGACAGGGCCCAATCAGCCCCAGCATTTT. Residues: CATSPGTGPNQPQHF.

The chain recombines TRBV29-1 with TRBJ2-6; D gene unclear. This CDR3 contains 15 residues. Germline CDR1 reads SQVTM; CDR2 reads ANQGSEA. V lost 3 bases and J 0 bases, leaving 9 bases between the germline ends. In nucleotides, the CDR3 is TGCAGCGTTGATGTGGGCCTCTCTGGGGCCAACGTCCTGACTTTC. Translating gives CSVDVGLSGANVLTF.

This clone was seen more than once but under ten times. The chain uses TRBV15 and TRBJ2-7; 7 bases line up with TRBD1. Trimming cost V 2 bases and J 3 bases; bases outside gene matches: 10. The CDR3 contains 16 residues. The V gene's germline CDR1 is LNHNV and CDR2 YYDKDF (reference sequence). The DNA for the CDR3 is TGTGCCACCAGCAGACCCCCGAGGCAGGGGGACTACGAGCAGTACTTC. Its protein product is CATSRPPRQGDYEQYF.

This clone was seen a handful of times. V is TRBV30 and J is TRBJ1-1; D possibly corresponds to TRBD1 (5 bases). This CDR3 is 15 amino acids long. Germline-derived CDR1 and CDR2 are GTSNPN and SVGIG (reference sequence). V lost 1 base and J 4 bases, leaving 16 bases between the germline ends. CDR3 in DNA: TGTGCCTGGAGTGATATGAGCAGGGATTCCACTGAAGCTTTCTTT. Translating gives CAWSDMSRDSTEAFF.

This clone was found a few times. The genes are TRBV11-2 and TRBJ2-1; D remains ambiguous. This CDR3 contains 14 residues. Germline-derived CDR1 and CDR2 are SGHAT and FQNNGV. V was clipped by 4 bases and J by 3 bases, with 10 bases between them. The CDR3 sequence is CASSSELIYNEQFF. CDR3 sequence (DNA): TGTGCCAGCAGCTCAGAGCTAATCTACAATGAGCAGTTCTTC.

The table lists this clone with a few counts. The chain is built from TRBV5-6 and TRBJ1-2; D gene uncertain. CDR1 and CDR2 (germline): SGHDT, YYEEEE. Trimming took 2 bases from V and 8 from J, leaving 10 bases between them. The CDR3 consists of 12 residues. The CDR3: CASSFRLDGYTF. CDR3 bases: TGTGCCAGCAGCTTCCGTTTAGACGGCTACACCTTC.

The chain couples TRBV6-5 to TRBJ1-3, with D unclear. Germline CDR1 reads MNHEY; CDR2 reads SVGAGI. CDR3 length: 10 amino acids. The V and J ends lost 8 bases and 3 bases respectively, with 2 bases between them. Here the CDR3 DNA reads TGTGCCAGCGTTGGAAACACCATATATTTT. Its translation: CASVGNTIYF.

The gene calls are TRBV2 and TRBJ1-2; 7 nucleotides agree with TRBD1. CDR3 size: 15 residues. The V and J ends lost 8 bases and 4 bases, in that order; junction bases with no gene match: 13. Germline CDR1 is SNHLY and CDR2 is FYNNEI. The CDR3 loop is CASGSADRETYGYTF. The CDR3 nucleotides read TGTGCCAGCGGGAGTGCAGACAGGGAAACCTATGGCTACACCTTC.

The chain employs TRBV19 and TRBJ2-1; TRBD2 agrees at 9 bases. V shed 4 bases, J shed 6 bases, and the junction held 7 bases outside the gene matches. Germline CDR1 and CDR2: LNHDA and SQIVND (reference sequence). The CDR3 length is 15 residues. The CDR3 nucleotides read TGTGCCAGTAGTACCCTCGCGGGAGGGGTCAATGAGCAGTTCTTC. Translation: CASSTLAGGVNEQFF.

The chain uses TRBV15 and TRBJ2-5; TRBD1 is a possible D gene (6 bases). Trimming cost V 2 bases and J 12 bases, with 13 bases left between them. Looked up from germline, CDR1 is LNHNV and CDR2 is YYDKDF (reference sequence). This CDR3 contains 12 residues. The CDR3 DNA is TGTGCCACCAGCAGACAAGACAGGCCCAAGTACTTC. Its translation: CATSRQDRPKYF.

This clone was seen only once. One end of the junction is discordant with germline, which a read error may explain. The CDR3 DNA follows: TGCGCCAGCAGCCAAGTGGGGACTGCCTCCCACGAGCAGTACTTC. This translates into CASSQVGTASHEQYF. The V and J genes are TRBV4-1 and TRBJ2-7, with D possibly matching TRBD2 (6 bases). CDR1 is MGHRA and CDR2 is YSYEKL in the germline V gene. The CDR3 loop spans 15 amino acids.

The gene calls are TRBV6-1 and TRBJ2-7, with D possibly being TRBD2 (5 bases). The germline CDR1 and CDR2 sequences are MNHNS and SASEGT. This CDR3 has 14 residues. V lost 2 bases, J lost 2 bases, and 10 bases lay in between. The CDR3 nucleotides read TGTGCCAGCAGTGAAAGAGGGCAGACCTACGAGCAGTACTTC. Protein product: CASSERGQTYEQYF.

This clone turned up a few times. The genes are TRBV19 and TRBJ2-4; the match to TRBD2 covers 8 bases. Per germline, CDR1 LNHDA and CDR2 SQIVND (reference sequence). V lost 3 bases, J lost 0 bases, and 7 bases stayed unmatched. The CDR3 loop spans 17 amino acids. This chain's CDR3 is CASSMVTSGIAKNIQYF. In DNA form, the CDR3 reads TGTGCCAGTAGTATGGTAACTAGCGGTATAGCCAAAAACATTCAGTACTTC.

The chain has TRBV19 and TRBJ2-5; D is ambiguous. V dropped 0 bases and J dropped 2 bases, with 7 bases sitting between them. CDR1 is LNHDA, CDR2 SQIVND, per germline (reference sequence). The CDR3 has 14 amino acids. The chain's CDR3 is CASSIDPQQETQYF. CDR3 DNA: TGTGCCAGTAGTATAGATCCACAGCAAGAGACCCAGTACTTC. The full variable domain, its missing parts supplied by reference TRBV19 and TRBJ2-5, is DGGITQSPKYLFRKEGQNVTLSCEQNLNHDAMYWYRQDPGQGLRLIYYSQIVNDFQKGDIAEGYSVSREKKESFPLTVTSAQKNPTAFYLCASSIDPQQETQYFGPGTRLLVL.

The gene calls are TRBV19 and TRBJ1-5, with D possibly being TRBD1 (5 bases). The ends were cut back, 3 bases at V and 7 bases at J, with 10 bases in the middle. This CDR3 has 13 amino acids. The germline V gene has CDR1 LNHDA and CDR2 SQIVND (reference sequence). The CDR3 here is CASSMKQVQPQHF. The CDR3 region has the DNA TGTGCCAGTAGTATGAAACAGGTCCAGCCCCAGCATTTT.

The genes are TRBV4-1 and TRBJ2-7; TRBD2 matches at 7 bases. The CDR3 has 16 residues. The germline CDR1 and CDR2 sequences are MGHRA and YSYEKL. Losses at the gene ends were 4 bases for V and 4 bases for J; bases not matched to a gene: 13. The CDR3: CASSRGGIAIPYEQYF. The CDR3 region has the DNA TGCGCCAGCAGCCGGGGGGGGATAGCGATACCTTACGAGCAGTACTTC.

This chain uses TRBV27 with TRBJ2-1; D ambiguous. There are 14 residues in the CDR3. V lost 4 bases, J lost 7 bases, and 14 bases lay in between. Germline loops: CDR1 MNHEY, CDR2 SMNVEV (reference sequence). For the CDR3, the DNA is TGTGCCAGCAGTTCCAGCACCCTTGGGAATGAGCAGTTCTTC. This encodes CASSSSTLGNEQFF.

V is TRBV28 and J is TRBJ1-3; 12 bases match TRBD1. The V gene end was trimmed by 5 bases and the J gene end by 8 bases; junction bases not matched to a gene: 13. The CDR3 has 17 amino acids. Germline V gene data show CDR1 as MDHEN and CDR2 as SYDVKM. Written as DNA, the CDR3 is TGTGCCAGCAGTCCCTCCCGGGGGACAGGGGGCTTGGACACCATATATTTT. This gives the protein CASSPSRGTGGLDTIYF.

This chain connects TRBV11-2 to TRBJ2-1, with TRBD1 matching 9 bases. The germline gives CDR1 SGHAT, CDR2 FQNNGV. This CDR3 has 16 amino acids. The ends lost 1 base at V and 3 bases at J; junction bases unmatched: 4. The DNA for the CDR3 is TGTGCCAGCAGCTTAGCCCCGGGACAGGGCTACAATGAGCAGTTCTTC. Translation gives CASSLAPGQGYNEQFF.

The chain combines TRBV6-1 with TRBJ2-2; 9 nucleotides align to TRBD1. V trimming: 6 bases; J trimming: 7 bases; junction bases outside the gene matches: 6. CDR3 length equals 14 residues. Germline assignment: CDR1 MNHNS and CDR2 SASEGT. CDR3 sequence (DNA): TGTGCCAGCAGCTTTACGGGACAGGGCGGGGAGCTGTTTTTT. Protein product: CASSFTGQGGELFF.

This clone qualifies as medium-sized (0.01 to 0.1%). The chain is built from TRBV2 and TRBJ1-5; 7 bases agree with TRBD1. V trimming: 6 bases; J trimming: 0 bases; junction bases outside the gene matches: 5. The CDR3 runs to 15 residues. Germline-derived CDR1 and CDR2 are SNHLY and FYNNEI. The DNA of the CDR3 is TGTGCCAGCAGGGGGACAGACCATAGCAATCAGCCCCAGCATTTT. This codes for CASRGTDHSNQPQHF.

J is TRBJ2-3 and V is TRBV21-1; the D segment call TRBD1 is taken from the table without a DNA check. TRBV21-1 is annotated as a pseudogene. CDR3 length equals 19 residues. The CDR3 is CASSKGGQGADLGTDTQYF. DNA for the CDR3: TGTGCCAGCAGCAAAGGCGGACAGGGGGCAGACCTCGGCACAGATACGCAGTATTTT.

This clone was observed a handful of times. The gene calls are TRBV7-9 and TRBJ2-7, with 8 bases matching TRBD2. Germline loops: CDR1 SEHNR, CDR2 FQNEAQ (reference sequence). CDR3 length: 15 amino acids. Trimming removed 6 bases from V and 5 bases from J; junction bases left unmatched: 12. The CDR3 DNA follows: TGTGCCAGCAGTTCGCCGGGACTAGAGTTTCACGAGCAGTACTTC. Its translation is CASSSPGLEFHEQYF.

The sample holds one count of this clone. CDR3 amino acids: CATGTSGRVTDTQYF. DNA for the CDR3: TGTGCCACCGGGACTAGCGGGAGGGTGACAGATACGCAGTATTTT. This rearrangement joins TRBV28 to TRBJ2-3, with 16 nucleotides matching TRBD2. V shed 10 bases and J 3 bases; nucleotides not matched to a gene: 4. Looked up from germline, CDR1 is MDHEN and CDR2 is SYDVKM. This CDR3 is built from 15 residues.

V and J are TRBV5-6 and TRBJ1-2; D is perhaps TRBD1 (5 bases). Germline CDR1 is SGHDT and CDR2 is YYEEEE. CDR3 length: 14 residues. Deletions cut 1 base from V and 2 bases from J, with 9 bases between. The CDR3 DNA follows: TGTGCCAGCAGCTTGTATGACAGCAACTATGGCTACACCTTC. It is translated as CASSLYDSNYGYTF.